This T cell receptor beta chain emerged from a study of metastatic and nonmetastatic thyroid tumors. The germline V gene encodes CDR1 GTSNPN and CDR2 SVGIG (reference sequence). Deletions cut 0 bases from V and 10 bases from J, with 7 bases between. CDR3 size: 11 residues. Among the patients, none had received any treatment before thyroid surgery. Through MiXCR, TCRdb re-clonotyped the PCR reads. Of around 50,000 clones in the sample, roughly 30% were seen once. The sequence derives from a female donor with papillary thyroid cancer or a benign thyroid nodule (not recorded which). Some clones in this sample may be carry-over from other donors' samples. The rearrangement joins TRBV30 to TRBJ2-1, with D hard to call. The sequencing sample was made of blood. The CDR3 DNA is TGTGCCTGGAGTGTCTTAGGGGAGCAGTTCTTC. It translates to CAWSVLGEQFF.